A selection of T cell receptor beta chains follows, all from one sample in a study of immune cell composition in non-small cell lung cancer. Here immunoSEQ multiplex PCR was the method, and the copy in TCRdb shows in-frame clones only, minus some. The table has nearly 2,500 clones, roughly 85% seen once. The sample was lung tumor tissue. The receptor set was obtained from a human donor with non-small cell lung cancer. Both conserved end residues are part of each CDR3. A D gene is named only where the DNA matches it firmly.

V: TRBV5-5
D: TRBD1
J: TRBJ2-1
CDR3: CASSRDRARDEQFF

V: TRBV7-9
D: TRBD1
J: TRBJ2-3
CDR3: CASSLTGGAYTQYF

V: TRBV27
D: .
J: TRBJ1-4
CDR3: CASSLQGEKLFF

V: TRBV5-5
D: .
J: TRBJ1-4
CDR3: CASSLAPGGRGSEKLFF

V: TRBV25-1
D: .
J: TRBJ1-2
CDR3: CASSGRQTYGYTF

V: TRBV7-8
D: .
J: TRBJ2-1
CDR3: CASSLASEQFF

V: TRBV7-3
D: .
J: TRBJ2-7
CDR3: CASSRRLRDEQYF

V: TRBV6-1
D: .
J: TRBJ1-2
CDR3: CASTVASGNYGYTF

V: TRBV5-1
D: .
J: TRBJ2-7
CDR3: CASSLGSGLSSYEQYF

V: TRBV18
D: .
J: TRBJ2-5
CDR3: CASSQSWERQETQYF

V: TRBV7-8
D: TRBD2
J: TRBJ2-7
CDR3: CASSLALAGATYEQYF

V: TRBV7-3
D: TRBD1
J: TRBJ1-2
CDR3: CASSPQGARDYGYTF

V: TRBV6-6
D: TRBD1
J: .
CDR3: CASSYSGGAPYEQYF

V: TRBV28
D: TRBD2
J: TRBJ2-7
CDR3: CASIGGGGREQYF

V: TRBV27
D: TRBD2
J: TRBJ2-1
CDR3: CASSPKTSGYEQFF

V: TRBV2
D: .
J: TRBJ1-5
CDR3: CASSSEHLGNQPQHF

V: TRBV9
D: TRBD1
J: TRBJ1-1
CDR3: CASSVPTGLNTEAFF

V: TRBV20-1
D: .
J: TRBJ2-2
CDR3: CSARRLGELFF

V: TRBV6-5
D: .
J: TRBJ2-2
CDR3: CASGGWGAGELFF

V: TRBV4-2
D: TRBD1
J: TRBJ1-1
CDR3: CASSRRTGDTEAFF

V: TRBV9
D: .
J: TRBJ2-2
CDR3: CASSVDVRMTYTGELFF

V: TRBV2
D: .
J: TRBJ1-4
CDR3: CASTLGVGGEKLFF

V: TRBV28
D: .
J: TRBJ1-1
CDR3: CASSLPRGVNTEAFF

V: TRBV5-6
D: .
J: TRBJ1-1
CDR3: CASSPVGGTTEAFF

V: TRBV10-3
D: TRBD1
J: TRBJ1-5
CDR3: CAIRGDSLNQPQHF

V: TRBV5-4
D: .
J: TRBJ1-1
CDR3: CASSLDTNTEAFF

V: TRBV12-5
D: .
J: TRBJ1-2
CDR3: CASGPGPGYTF

V: TRBV2
D: .
J: TRBJ1-1
CDR3: CASSLRTEEAFF

V: TRBV30
D: .
J: TRBJ2-3
CDR3: CAWSLDSRYTDTQYF

V: TRBV7-9
D: .
J: TRBJ2-1
CDR3: CASSEEKTDNEQFF

V: TRBV30
D: .
J: TRBJ2-7
CDR3: CAWRTPLSSGGPYEQYF

V: TRBV7-3
D: TRBD2
J: TRBJ2-2
CDR3: CASSLNVGLAGGPAGELFF

V: TRBV2
D: TRBD2
J: TRBJ2-1
CDR3: CASSSTSGSSYNEQFF

V: TRBV7-9
D: TRBD2
J: .
CDR3: CASSASTSGAYEQYF

V: TRBV6-1
D: .
J: TRBJ2-7
CDR3: CASSELPLVYEQYF

V: TRBV7-3
D: .
J: TRBJ1-2
CDR3: CASSLRPEITYGYTF

V: TRBV5-1
D: .
J: TRBJ2-3
CDR3: CASSLGHPPDTQYF

V: TRBV7-8
D: .
J: TRBJ1-1
CDR3: CASSYQQNTEAFF

V: TRBV4-1
D: .
J: TRBJ2-7
CDR3: CASSQTRISYEQYF

V: TRBV19
D: TRBD2
J: TRBJ2-1
CDR3: CASRATTSGRGEQFF

V: TRBV10-2
D: .
J: TRBJ2-3
CDR3: CASSGGGGTDTQYF